The entry below gives a single T cell receptor beta chain sequence along with its context. Its cognate antigen is unknown. Trimming left V 2 bases short and J 7 bases short, with 17 bases between. CDR3 length: 15 residues. TCRdb called the 5' RACE reads again in MiXCR, with one record for every CDR3 protein. This sample has roughly 480,000 distinct CDR3 sequences; 20% to 25% occur once, and the top ten carry 2.9%. Each donor (without exception) was a healthy Caucasian. These data are taken from a study of identical twins. Study observations and caveats: Insertions ran lower in abundant cord blood beta clonotypes, though not in memory repertoires.

Another study also made use of these data, one on T cells expressing NK-cell markers. This second study notes: HCMV seropositivity marked most of the eight sequenced donors; one was seronegative.

This clonotype originated in a woman between 18 and 29 years old in good health. V and J are TRBV12-3 or TRBV12-4 and TRBJ2-5; D is perhaps TRBD1 or TRBD2 (5 bases each). Sequenced material: CD4+ T cells sorted from blood. CDR3 nucleotides: TGTGCCAGCAGTTTATTCCAGGGAGTTGGTAGGACCCAGTACTTC. This translates into CASSLFQGVGRTQYF.